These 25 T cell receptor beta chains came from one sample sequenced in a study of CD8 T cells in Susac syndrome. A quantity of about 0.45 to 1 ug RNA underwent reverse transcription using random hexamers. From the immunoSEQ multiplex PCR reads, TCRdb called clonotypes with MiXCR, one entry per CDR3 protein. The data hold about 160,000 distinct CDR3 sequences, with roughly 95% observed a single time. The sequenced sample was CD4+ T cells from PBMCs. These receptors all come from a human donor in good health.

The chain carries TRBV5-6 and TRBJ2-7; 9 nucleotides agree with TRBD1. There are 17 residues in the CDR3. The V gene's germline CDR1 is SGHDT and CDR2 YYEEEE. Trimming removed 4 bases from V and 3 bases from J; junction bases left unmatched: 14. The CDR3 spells CASSRPLVGTGFYEQYF. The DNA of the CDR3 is TGTGCCAGCAGCCGTCCGTTAGTCGGGACAGGGTTCTACGAGCAGTACTTC.

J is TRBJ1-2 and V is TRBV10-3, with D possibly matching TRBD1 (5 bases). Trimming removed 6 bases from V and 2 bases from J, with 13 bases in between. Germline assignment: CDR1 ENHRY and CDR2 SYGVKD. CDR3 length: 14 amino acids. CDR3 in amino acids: CAISKGTGNYGYTF. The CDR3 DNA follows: TGTGCCATCAGCAAGGGGACGGGGAACTATGGCTACACCTTC.

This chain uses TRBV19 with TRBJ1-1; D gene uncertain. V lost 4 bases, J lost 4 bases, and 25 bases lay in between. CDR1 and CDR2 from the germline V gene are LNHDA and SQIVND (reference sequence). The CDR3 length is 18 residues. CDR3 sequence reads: CASSTIPRGLRTSTEAFF. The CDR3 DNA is TGTGCCAGTAGTACCATCCCACGCGGCCTACGCACCTCCACTGAAGCTTTCTTT. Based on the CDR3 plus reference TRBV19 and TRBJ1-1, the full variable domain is DGGITQSPKYLFRKEGQNVTLSCEQNLNHDAMYWYRQDPGQGLRLIYYSQIVNDFQKGDIAEGYSVSREKKESFPLTVTSAQKNPTAFYLCASSTIPRGLRTSTEAFFGQGTRLTVV.

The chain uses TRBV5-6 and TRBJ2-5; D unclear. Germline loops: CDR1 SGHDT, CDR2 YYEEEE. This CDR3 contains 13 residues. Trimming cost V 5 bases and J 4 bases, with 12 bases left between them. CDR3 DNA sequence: TGTGCCAGCAGTCTGAGGTGGGCAGAGACCCAGTACTTC. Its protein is CASSLRWAETQYF.

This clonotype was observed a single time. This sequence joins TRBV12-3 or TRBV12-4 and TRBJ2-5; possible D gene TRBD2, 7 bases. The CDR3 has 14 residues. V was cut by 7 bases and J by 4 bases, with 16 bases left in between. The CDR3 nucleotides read TGTGCCAGCACCCACCTCGGGGGGCTAGAGACCCAGTACTTC. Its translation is CASTHLGGLETQYF.

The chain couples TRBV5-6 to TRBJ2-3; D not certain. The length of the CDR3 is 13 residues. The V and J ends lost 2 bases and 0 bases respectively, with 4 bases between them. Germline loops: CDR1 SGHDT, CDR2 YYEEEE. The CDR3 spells CASSFQSTDTQYF. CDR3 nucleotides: TGTGCCAGCAGCTTTCAGAGCACAGATACGCAGTATTTT.

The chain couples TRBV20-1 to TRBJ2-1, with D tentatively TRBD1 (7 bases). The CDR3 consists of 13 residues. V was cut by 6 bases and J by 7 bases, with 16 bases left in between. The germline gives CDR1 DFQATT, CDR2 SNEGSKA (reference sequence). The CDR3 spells CSAPPAGGNEQFF. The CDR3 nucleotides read TGCAGTGCACCTCCCGCAGGGGGGAATGAGCAGTTCTTC.

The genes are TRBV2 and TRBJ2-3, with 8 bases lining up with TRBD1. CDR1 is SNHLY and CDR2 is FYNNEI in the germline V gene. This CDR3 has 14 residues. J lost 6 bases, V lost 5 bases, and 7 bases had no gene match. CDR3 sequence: CASSRTGNGDTQYF. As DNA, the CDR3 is TGTGCCAGCAGTAGGACAGGGAATGGTGATACGCAGTATTTT.

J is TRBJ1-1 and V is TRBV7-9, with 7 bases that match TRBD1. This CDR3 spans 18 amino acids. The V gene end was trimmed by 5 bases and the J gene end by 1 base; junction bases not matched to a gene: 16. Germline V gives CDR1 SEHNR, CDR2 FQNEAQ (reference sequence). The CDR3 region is CASSIPFSEGARNTEAFF. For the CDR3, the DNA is TGTGCCAGCAGCATCCCCTTTTCGGAGGGGGCGAGGAACACTGAAGCTTTCTTT.

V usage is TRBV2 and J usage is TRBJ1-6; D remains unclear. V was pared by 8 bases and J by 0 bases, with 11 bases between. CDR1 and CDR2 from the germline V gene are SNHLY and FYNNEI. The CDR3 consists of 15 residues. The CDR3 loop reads CASAPRVSYNSPLHF. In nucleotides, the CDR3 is TGTGCCAGCGCCCCTCGAGTCTCCTATAATTCACCCCTCCACTTT. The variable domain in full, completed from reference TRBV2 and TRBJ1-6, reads EPEVTQTPSHQVTQMGQEVILRCVPISNHLYFYWYRQILGQKVEFLVSFYNNEISEKSEIFDDQFSVERPDGSNFTLKIRSTKLEDSAMYFCASAPRVSYNSPLHFGNGTRLTVT.

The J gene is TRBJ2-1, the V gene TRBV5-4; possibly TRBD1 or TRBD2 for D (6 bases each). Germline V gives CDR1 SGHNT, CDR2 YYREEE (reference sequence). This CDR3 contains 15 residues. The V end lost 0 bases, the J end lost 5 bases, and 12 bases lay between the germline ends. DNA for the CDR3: TGTGCCAGCAGCTTGGCCCTCGGGGGCCACAATGAGCAGTTCTTC. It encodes CASSLALGGHNEQFF.

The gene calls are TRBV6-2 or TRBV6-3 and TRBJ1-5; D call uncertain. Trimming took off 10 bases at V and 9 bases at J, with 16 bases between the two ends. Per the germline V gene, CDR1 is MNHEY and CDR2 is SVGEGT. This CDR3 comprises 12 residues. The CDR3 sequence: CAIRAPGGPQHF. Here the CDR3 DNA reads TGTGCCATCCGGGCCCCCGGCGGGCCCCAGCATTTT.

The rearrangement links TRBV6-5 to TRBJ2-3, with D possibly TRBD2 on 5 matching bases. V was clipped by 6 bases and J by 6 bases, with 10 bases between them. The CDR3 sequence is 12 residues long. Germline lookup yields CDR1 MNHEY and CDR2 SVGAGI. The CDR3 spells CASSKSGDTQYF. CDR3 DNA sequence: TGTGCCAGCAGCAAATCGGGGGATACGCAGTATTTT.

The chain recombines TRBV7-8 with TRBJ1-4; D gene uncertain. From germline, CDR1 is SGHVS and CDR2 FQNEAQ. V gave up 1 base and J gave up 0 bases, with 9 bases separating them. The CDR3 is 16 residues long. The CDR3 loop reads CASSLGSIATNEKLFF. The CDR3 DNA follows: TGTGCCAGCAGCTTAGGTTCGATAGCAACTAATGAAAAACTGTTTTTT.

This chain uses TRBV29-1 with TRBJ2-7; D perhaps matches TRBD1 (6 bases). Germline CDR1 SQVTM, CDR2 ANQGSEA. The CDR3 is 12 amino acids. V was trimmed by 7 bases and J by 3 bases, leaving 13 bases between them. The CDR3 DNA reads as TGCAGCGGTGGGGACACCATCTACGAGCAGTACTTC. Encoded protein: CSGGDTIYEQYF.

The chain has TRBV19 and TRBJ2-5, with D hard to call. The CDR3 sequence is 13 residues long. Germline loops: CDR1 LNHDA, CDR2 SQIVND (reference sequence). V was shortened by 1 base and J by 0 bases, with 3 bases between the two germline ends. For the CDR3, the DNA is TGTGCCAGTAGTATAGGTTACCAAGAGACCCAGTACTTC. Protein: CASSIGYQETQYF. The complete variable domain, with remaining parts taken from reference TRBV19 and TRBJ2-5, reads DGGITQSPKYLFRKEGQNVTLSCEQNLNHDAMYWYRQDPGQGLRLIYYSQIVNDFQKGDIAEGYSVSREKKESFPLTVTSAQKNPTAFYLCASSIGYQETQYFGPGTRLLVL.

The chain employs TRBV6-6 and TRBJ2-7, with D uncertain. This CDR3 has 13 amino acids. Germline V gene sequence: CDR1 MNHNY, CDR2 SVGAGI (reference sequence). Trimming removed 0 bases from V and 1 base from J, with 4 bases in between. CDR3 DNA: TGTGCCAGCAGTTACTCGCAATCCTACGAGCAGTACTTC. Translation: CASSYSQSYEQYF.

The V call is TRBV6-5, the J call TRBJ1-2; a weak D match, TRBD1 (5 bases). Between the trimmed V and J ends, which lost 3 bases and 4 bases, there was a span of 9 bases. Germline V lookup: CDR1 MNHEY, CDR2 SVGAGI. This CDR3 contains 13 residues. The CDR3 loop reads CASSYQGLYGYTF. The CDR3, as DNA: TGTGCCAGCAGTTATCAGGGCCTCTATGGCTACACCTTC.

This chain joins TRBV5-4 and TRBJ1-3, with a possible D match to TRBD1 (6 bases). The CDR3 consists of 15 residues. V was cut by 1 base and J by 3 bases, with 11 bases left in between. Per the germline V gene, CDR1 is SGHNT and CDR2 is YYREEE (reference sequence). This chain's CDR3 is CASSLTGNFGNTIYF. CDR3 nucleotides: TGTGCCAGCAGCTTGACAGGGAATTTTGGAAACACCATATATTTT. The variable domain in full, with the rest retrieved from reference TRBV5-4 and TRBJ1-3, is ETGVTQSPTHLIKTRGQQVTLRCSSQSGHNTVSWYQQALGQGPQFIFQYYREEENGRGNFPPRFSGLQFPNYSSELNVNALELDDSALYLCASSLTGNFGNTIYFGEGSWLTVV.

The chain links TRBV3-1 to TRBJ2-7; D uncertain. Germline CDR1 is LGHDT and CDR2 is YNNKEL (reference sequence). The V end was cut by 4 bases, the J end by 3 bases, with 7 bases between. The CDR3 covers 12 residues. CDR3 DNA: TGTGCCAGCAGCCTGGCTAGCTACGAGCAGTACTTC. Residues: CASSLASYEQYF.

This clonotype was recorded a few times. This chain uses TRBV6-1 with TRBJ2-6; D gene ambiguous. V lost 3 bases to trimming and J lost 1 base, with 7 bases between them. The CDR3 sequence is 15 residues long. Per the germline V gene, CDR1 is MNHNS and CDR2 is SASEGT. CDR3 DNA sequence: TGTGCCAGCAGTGACCTCCGGTCTGGGGCCAACGTCCTGACTTTC. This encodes CASSDLRSGANVLTF.

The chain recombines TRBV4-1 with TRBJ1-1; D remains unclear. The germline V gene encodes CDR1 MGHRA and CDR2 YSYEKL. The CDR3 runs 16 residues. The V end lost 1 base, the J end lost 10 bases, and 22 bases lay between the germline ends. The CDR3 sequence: CASSQGIGRILRVAFF. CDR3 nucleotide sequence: TGCGCCAGCAGCCAAGGTATCGGCCGCATTTTAAGAGTAGCTTTCTTT.

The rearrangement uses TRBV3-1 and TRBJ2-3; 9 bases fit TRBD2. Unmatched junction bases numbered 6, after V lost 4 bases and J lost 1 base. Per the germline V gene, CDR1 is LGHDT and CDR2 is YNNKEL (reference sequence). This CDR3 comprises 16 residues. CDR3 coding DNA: TGTGCCAGCAGCCTTGCTAGCGGGGCTCGCACAGATACGCAGTATTTT. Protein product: CASSLASGARTDTQYF.

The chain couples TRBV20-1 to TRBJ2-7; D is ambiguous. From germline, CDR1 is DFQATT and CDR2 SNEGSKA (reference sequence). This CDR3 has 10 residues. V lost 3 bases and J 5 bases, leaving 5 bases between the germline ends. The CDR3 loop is CSASPHEQYF. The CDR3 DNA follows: TGCAGTGCTAGCCCGCACGAGCAGTACTTC.

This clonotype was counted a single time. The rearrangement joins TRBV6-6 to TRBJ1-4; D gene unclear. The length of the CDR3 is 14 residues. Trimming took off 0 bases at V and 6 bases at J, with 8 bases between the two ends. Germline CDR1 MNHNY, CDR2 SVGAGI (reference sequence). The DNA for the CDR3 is TGTGCCAGCAGTTACTCGGCAGCGTATGAAAAACTGTTTTTT. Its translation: CASSYSAAYEKLFF.